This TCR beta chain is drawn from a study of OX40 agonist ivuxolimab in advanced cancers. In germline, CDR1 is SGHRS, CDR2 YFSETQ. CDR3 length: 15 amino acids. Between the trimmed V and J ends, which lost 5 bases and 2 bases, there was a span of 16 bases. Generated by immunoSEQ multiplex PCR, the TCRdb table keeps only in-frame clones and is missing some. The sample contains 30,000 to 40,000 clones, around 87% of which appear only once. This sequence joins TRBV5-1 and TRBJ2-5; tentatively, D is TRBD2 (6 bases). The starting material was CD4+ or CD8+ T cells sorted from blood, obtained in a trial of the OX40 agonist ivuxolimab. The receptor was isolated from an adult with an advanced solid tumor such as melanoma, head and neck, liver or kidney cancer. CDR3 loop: CASSYLRGLQETQYF. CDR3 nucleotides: TGCGCCAGCAGTTATTTGCGGGGTTTACAAGAGACCCAGTACTTC.